This TCR beta chain was sequenced for a study of shared clonotypes between healthy human individuals. Study information: With ages of 18 to 49, the donors were a couple of women and a few men. Findings of the study overall: Depth of sequencing was expected to influence donor clonotype sharing.

Turning to this clone: Its antigen is not identified.

Sequencing used immunoSEQ multiplex PCR; TCRdb keeps in-frame clones, though not all of them. The sample shows about 2.1 million clones, 93% of them seen only once. The length of the CDR3 is 14 residues. Germline CDR1 ENHRY, CDR2 SYGVKD. CD45RO-negative CD8 cells positively selected for CCR7 made up the naive population, which excluded terminally differentiated effector memory CD45RA+ cells. Sequencing was done on a sample of naive CD8+ T cells from PBMCs. The chain joins TRBV10-3 to TRBJ1-1; D gene uncertain. This receptor was taken from a man between 18 and 35 years old in good health. Some clones in this sample may be carry-over from other donors' samples. CDR3 nucleotides: TGTACCACCCTGATGGGCCAACCGAACACTGAAGCTTTCTTT. It translates to CTTLMGQPNTEAFF.